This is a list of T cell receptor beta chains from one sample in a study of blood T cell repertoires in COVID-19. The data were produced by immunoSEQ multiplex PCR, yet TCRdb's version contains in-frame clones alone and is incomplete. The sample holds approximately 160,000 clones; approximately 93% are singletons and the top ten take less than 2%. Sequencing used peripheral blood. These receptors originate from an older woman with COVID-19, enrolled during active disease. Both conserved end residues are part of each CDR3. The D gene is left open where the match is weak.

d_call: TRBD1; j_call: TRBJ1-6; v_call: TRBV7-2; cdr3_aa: CASSWGQRASSYNSPLHF
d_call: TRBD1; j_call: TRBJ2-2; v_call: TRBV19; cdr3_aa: CASTHRGDTGELFF
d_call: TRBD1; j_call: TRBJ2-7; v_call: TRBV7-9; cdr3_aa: CASSLGTGYEQYF
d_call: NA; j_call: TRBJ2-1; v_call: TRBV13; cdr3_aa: CASSLAGTHSYNEQFF
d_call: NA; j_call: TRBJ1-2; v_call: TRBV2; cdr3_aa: CASSEQGLNYGYTF
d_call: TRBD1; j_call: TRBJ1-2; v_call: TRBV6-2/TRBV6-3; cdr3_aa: CASSPGTGADYTF
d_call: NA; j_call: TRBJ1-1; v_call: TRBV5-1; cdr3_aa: CASSPYPTEAFF
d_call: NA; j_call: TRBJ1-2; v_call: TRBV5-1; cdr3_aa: CASSLAAREGLGYTF
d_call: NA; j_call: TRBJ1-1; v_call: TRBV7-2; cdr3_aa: CASSLVDSLPEAFF
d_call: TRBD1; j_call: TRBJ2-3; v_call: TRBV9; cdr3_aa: CASSVLGRTGGTDTQYF
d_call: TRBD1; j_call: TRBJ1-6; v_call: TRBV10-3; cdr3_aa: CAISVTGVNSPLHF
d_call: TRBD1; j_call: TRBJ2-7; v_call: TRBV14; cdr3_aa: CASSHWDRGTYEQYF
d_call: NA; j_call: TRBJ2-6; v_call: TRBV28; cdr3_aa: CASSLVGAAAVNVLTF
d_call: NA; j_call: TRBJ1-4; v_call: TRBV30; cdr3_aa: CAWSVSGGRSGGKLFF
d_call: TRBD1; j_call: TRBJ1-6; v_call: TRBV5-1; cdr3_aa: CASSLRQGDNSPLHF
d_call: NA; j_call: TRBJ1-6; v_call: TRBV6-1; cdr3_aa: CASSEARWNSPLHF
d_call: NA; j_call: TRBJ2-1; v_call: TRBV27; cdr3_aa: CASRLQGPSYNEQFF
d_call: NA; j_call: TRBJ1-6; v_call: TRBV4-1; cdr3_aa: CASSQGRARSYNSPLHF
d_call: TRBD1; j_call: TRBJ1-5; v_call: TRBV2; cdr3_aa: CASSTIQGSQPQHF
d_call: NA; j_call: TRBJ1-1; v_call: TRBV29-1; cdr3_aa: CSVEGGPRRNTEAFF
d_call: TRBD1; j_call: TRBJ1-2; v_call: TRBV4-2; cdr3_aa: CASSPPSGRGTLGYTF
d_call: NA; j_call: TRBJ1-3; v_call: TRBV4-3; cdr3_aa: CASSQGAGSGNTIYF
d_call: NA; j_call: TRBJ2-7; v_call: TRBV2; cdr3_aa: CASGTSFYEQYF
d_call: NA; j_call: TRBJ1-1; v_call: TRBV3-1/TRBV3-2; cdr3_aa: CASSQDRNTEAFF
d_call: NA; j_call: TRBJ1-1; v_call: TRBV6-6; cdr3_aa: CASSPSRERGEAFF
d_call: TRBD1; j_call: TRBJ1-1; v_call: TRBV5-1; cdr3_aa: CASSSRQGEAFF
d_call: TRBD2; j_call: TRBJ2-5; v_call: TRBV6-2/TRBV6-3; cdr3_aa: CASSSWTSGPETQYF
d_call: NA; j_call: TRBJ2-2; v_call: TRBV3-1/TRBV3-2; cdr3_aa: CASSQSIQGSGELFF
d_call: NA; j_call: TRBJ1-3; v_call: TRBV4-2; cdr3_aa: CASSQAQAAGNTIYF
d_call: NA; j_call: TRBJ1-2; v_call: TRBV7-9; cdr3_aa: CASSLGALNYGYTF
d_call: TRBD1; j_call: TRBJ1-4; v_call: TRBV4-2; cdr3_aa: CASSQEPTGGGQEKLFF
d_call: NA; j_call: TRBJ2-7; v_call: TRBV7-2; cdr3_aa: CASSLTSGMNEQYF
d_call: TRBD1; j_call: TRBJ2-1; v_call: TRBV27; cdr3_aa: CASSDGGQGFDEQFF
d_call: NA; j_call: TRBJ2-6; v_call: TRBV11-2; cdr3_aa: CASSSGGVGANVLTF
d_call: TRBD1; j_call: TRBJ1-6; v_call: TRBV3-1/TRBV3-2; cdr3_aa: CASSQDNPHRGDSPLHF
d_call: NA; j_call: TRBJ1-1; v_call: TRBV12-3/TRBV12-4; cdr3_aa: CASSLTENTEAFF
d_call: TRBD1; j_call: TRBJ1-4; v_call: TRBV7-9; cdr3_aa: CASSESRTGVEKLFF
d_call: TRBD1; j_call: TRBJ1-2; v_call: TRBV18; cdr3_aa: CASSEDRGRANYGYTF
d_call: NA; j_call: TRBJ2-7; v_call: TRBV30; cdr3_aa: CAWKGGGTFYEQYF
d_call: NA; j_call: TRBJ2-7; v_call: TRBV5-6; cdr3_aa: CASSEVKGLYEQYF
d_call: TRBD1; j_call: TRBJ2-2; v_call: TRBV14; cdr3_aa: CASSQARGPSTGELFF
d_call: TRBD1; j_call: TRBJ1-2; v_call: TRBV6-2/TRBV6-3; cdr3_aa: CASSYRDSYGYTF
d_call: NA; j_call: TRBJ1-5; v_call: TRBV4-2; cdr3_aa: CASSQAGGGGRQPQHF
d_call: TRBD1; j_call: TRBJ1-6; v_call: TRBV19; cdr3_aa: CASSPRDRDNSPLHF
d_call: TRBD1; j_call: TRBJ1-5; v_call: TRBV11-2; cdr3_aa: CASSPGTGGVGQPQHF
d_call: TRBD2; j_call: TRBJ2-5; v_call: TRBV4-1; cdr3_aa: CASSQEDSGGYQETQYF
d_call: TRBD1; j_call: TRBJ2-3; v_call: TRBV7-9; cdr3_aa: CASSFTGETQYF
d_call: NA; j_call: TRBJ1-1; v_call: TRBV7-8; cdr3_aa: CASSLIRGEAFF
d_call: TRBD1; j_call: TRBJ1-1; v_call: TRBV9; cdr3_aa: CASSLTTGPNTEAFF
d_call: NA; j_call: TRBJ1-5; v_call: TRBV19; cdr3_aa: CASSQAQAPQHF
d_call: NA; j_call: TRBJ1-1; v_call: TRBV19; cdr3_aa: CASSISNSRTNTEAFF
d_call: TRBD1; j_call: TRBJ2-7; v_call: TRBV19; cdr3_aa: CASSTRQGPAEQYF
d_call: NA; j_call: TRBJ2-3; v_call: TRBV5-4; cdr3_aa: CASSFLRADTQYF
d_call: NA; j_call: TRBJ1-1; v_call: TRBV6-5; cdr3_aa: CASNAGAATEAFF
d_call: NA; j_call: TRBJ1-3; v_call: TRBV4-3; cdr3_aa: CASSHRVFNSGNTIYF
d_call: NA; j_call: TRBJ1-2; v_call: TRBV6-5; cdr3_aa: CATQPGNYGYTF
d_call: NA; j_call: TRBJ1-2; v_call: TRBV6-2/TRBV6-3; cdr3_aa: CASSSGFPQGSYGYTF
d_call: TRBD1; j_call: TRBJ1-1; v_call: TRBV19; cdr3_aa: CASTDRGRMNTEAFF
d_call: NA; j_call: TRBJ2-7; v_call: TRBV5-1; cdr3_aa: CASSGLQTYEQYF